This record covers a single T cell receptor beta chain. The antigen remains unidentified. This specimen belongs to a study of regulatory T cells in long-lasting Graves disease. The time point denotes: newly diagnosed GD, antithyroid drugs for less than 3 months. With RNA extracted from PBMCs as input, the TCR library was made. This CDR3 has 13 residues. The V gene lost 6 bases and the J gene lost 0 bases, with 7 bases spanning the gap. Sequencing libraries for TCR beta were prepared with iRepertoire HTBI primers and Arm-PCR of CDR3 regions. TCRdb recomputed calls from the multiplex PCR reads with MiXCR, one row per CDR3 protein. The table lists around 450,000 distinct CDR3 sequences, under 15% of them singletons. Points from the study as a whole: Favoring TRBV28, TRBJ1-2 and TRBJ2-5 was a feature seen in persistent disease. Persistent Graves' disease cases displayed lower TCR diversity than newly diagnosed ones. Accuracy may have suffered from the small sample size.

The same data also contributed to another study, on T cells in Graves' hyperthyroidism and ophthalmopathy. Per that paper: The majority of expanded thyroid clonotypes above 0.001 also appeared in blood.

The chain recombines TRBV12-3 or TRBV12-4 with TRBJ2-3, with D unresolved. The specimen comprised peripheral blood mononuclear cells (PBMCs), sampled at new diagnosis, from a patient treated with antithyroid drugs. The sequence derives from a woman aged 30 to 39 with Graves disease. The CDR3 here is CASRGTSTDTQYF. The CDR3, as DNA: TGTGCCAGCAGGGGTACTAGCACAGATACGCAGTATTTT.